The next 26 T cell receptor beta chains were all read from a single sample in a study of tissue T cells after allogeneic stem cell transplantation. Some clones are missing from TCRdb's copy, which holds only in-frame ones; the method was immunoSEQ multiplex PCR. The sample holds 5,500 to 8,500 clones, about 35% seen once. Stated time point: mouse harvest day 14 after allogeneic transplant. Each mouse received 10^7 T-cell-depleted marrow cells plus 10^6 splenic CD5+ T cells by tail vein. The sequenced sample was skin. The receptors stem from a female BALB/c mouse given C57BL/6 T cells with graft-versus-host disease after an allogeneic hematopoietic cell transplant.

By share, this clone ranks as medium-sized. Gene names are the mouse ones. Sequencing ends 1 residue short of the CDR3 end; the germline J gene provides the rest. The chain employs TRBV13-2 and TRBJ1-2; maybe TRBD1 (5 bases). Per germline, CDR1 NNHNN and CDR2 SYGAGS (reference sequence). The CDR3 contains 12 residues. V was shortened by 5 bases and J by 1 base, with 6 bases between the two germline ends. CDR3 DNA, as far as it was read: TGTGCCAGCGGCGGACAAAACTCCGACTACACC. This codes for CASGGQNSDYT. The whole CDR3 protein reads CASGGQNSDYTF.

With respect to this clone: Genes and germline come from the mouse. CDR3 protein: CASSLPASNSDYTF. The sequenced part of the CDR3 DNA is TGTGCCAGCAGTCTCCCAGCATCAAACTCCGACTACACC. V usage is TRBV26 and J usage is TRBJ1-2; no firm D call. The missing CDR3 end, 1 residue past where the read stops, is filled in from the germline J gene. Trimming left V 3 bases short and J 0 bases short, with 8 bases between. CDR1 is KGHPV, CDR2 FQNQEV, per germline (reference sequence). The CDR3 loop spans 14 amino acids.

This clone qualifies as medium-sized (0.01 to 0.1%). Germline and genes here are mouse. The read falls 1 residue short of the CDR3 end, and the missing part is taken from the germline J gene. The gene calls are TRBV26 and TRBJ2-3; D possibly corresponds to TRBD2 (6 bases). The CDR3 loop spans 14 amino acids. Trimming stripped 3 bases from V and 0 bases from J, with 7 bases between. CDR1 and CDR2 (germline): KGHPV, FQNQEV (reference sequence). Partial CDR3 DNA: TGTGCCAGCAGTCTCGGGGGGAGTGCAGAAACGCTGTAT. Protein: CASSLGGSAETLY. The whole CDR3 region reads CASSLGGSAETLYF.

Remarks on this clone: Gene labels here are mouse ones. The CDR3 sequence: CASHNSGNTLYF. The covered CDR3 bases are TGTGCCAGCCACAATTCTGGAAATACGCTCTAT. This chain links TRBV26 with TRBJ1-3; D not certain. The sequence runs out 1 residue before the end of the CDR3; the remainder is reconstructed from the germline J gene. V was clipped by 8 bases and J by 0 bases, with 5 bases between them. This CDR3 contains 12 residues. CDR1 is KGHPV and CDR2 is FQNQEV in the germline V gene (reference sequence).

Within the sample, this clone is medium-sized. Gene names and germline match the mouse. The missing CDR3 end, 1 residue past where the read stops, is filled in from the germline J gene. The chain carries TRBV12-1 and TRBJ1-4; D ambiguous. V gave up 4 bases and J gave up 0 bases, with 8 bases separating them. Germline CDR1 reads SGHSN; CDR2 reads HYEKVE. The CDR3 contains 14 residues. CDR3 DNA, as far as it was read: TGTGCCAGCTCCATACAACTTTCCAACGAAAGATTATTT. This encodes CASSIQLSNERLF. The CDR3 as a whole reads CASSIQLSNERLFF.

In its sample, this clone was seen a few times. Germline and genes: mouse. The CDR3 end falls 1 residue outside the read, so it is completed with the germline J gene. The chain combines TRBV26 with TRBJ2-5; TRBD1 might be the D (5 bases). V shed 6 bases and J shed 3 bases, with 10 bases lying between them. Per germline, CDR1 KGHPV and CDR2 FQNQEV (reference sequence). This CDR3 comprises 13 residues. The CDR3 DNA, read in part, is TGTGCCAGCAGGCCCAGGGAGCAAGACACCCAGTAC. This encodes CASRPREQDTQY. The full CDR3 protein is CASRPREQDTQYF.

To note about this clone: Mouse gene names and germline throughout. Read data end 1 residue before the CDR3 end; the end is taken from the germline J gene. The V and J genes are TRBV13-3 and TRBJ2-5; maybe TRBD2 (5 bases). The V gene's germline CDR1 is NNHDY and CDR2 SYVADS. Trimming pared 0 bases from V and 6 bases from J, leaving 8 bases between. The CDR3 loop spans 13 amino acids. The CDR3 spells CASSDDWSDTQYF. The DNA read from the CDR3 is TGTGCCAGCAGTGATGACTGGTCGGACACCCAGTAC.

A remark on this clone: Gene names denote mouse genes. The read finishes 1 residue shy of the CDR3 end, and the germline J gene is used to complete it. This chain uses TRBV4 with TRBJ2-1, with 7 bases fitting TRBD1. V was pared by 4 bases and J by 7 bases, with 7 bases of the junction left unmatched. The germline CDR1 and CDR2 sequences are LGHDT and YNNKQL (reference sequence). This CDR3 has 14 residues. CDR3 residues: CASSFDRAWAEQFF. CDR3 DNA, as far as it was read: TGTGCCAGCAGCTTCGACAGGGCTTGGGCTGAGCAGTTC.

With respect to this clone: The germline and genes are mouse ones. The read ends 1 residue early relative to the CDR3; the germline J gene fills the gap. The V gene is TRBV13-1, the J gene TRBJ2-4, with D perhaps matching TRBD2 (5 bases). V dropped 0 bases and J dropped 2 bases, with 7 bases sitting between them. The CDR3 runs 14 residues. Germline loops: CDR1 NSHNY, CDR2 SYGAGN. The CDR3 region is CASSDAGYQNTLYF. CDR3 bases read: TGTGCCAGCAGTGATGCTGGGTATCAAAACACCTTGTAC.

Comment on this clone: Germline and genes here are mouse. The CDR3 end is not reached by the read, which stops 1 residue before it; the germline J gene fills it in. The chain couples TRBV3 to TRBJ1-3; no definite D call. The CDR3 extends over 14 amino acids. V was clipped by 3 bases and J by 0 bases, with 6 bases between them. Germline V gene data show CDR1 as SNHLY and CDR2 as FYNGKV (reference sequence). The CDR3 DNA, read in part, is TGTGCCAGCAGCTTCGGGAATTCTGGAAATACGCTCTAT. Translation: CASSFGNSGNTLY. The whole CDR3 sequence is CASSFGNSGNTLYF.

Worth noting for this clone: Germline and genes here are mouse. The read ends 1 residue early relative to the CDR3; the germline J gene fills the gap. The chain employs TRBV13-2 and TRBJ2-4; 9 positions agree with TRBD1. The germline gives CDR1 NNHNN, CDR2 SYGAGS (reference sequence). V lost 0 bases to trimming and J lost 3 bases; unmatched junction nucleotides: 2. This CDR3 comprises 15 residues. Here the CDR3 reads CASGDAQGAQNTLYF. The covered CDR3 bases are TGTGCCAGCGGTGATGCACAGGGGGCACAAAACACCTTGTAC.

Points on this clone: Gene names are the mouse ones. The read falls 1 residue short of the CDR3 end, and the missing part is taken from the germline J gene. The V gene is TRBV26, the J gene TRBJ2-7; 10 positions agree with TRBD1. The germline V gene encodes CDR1 KGHPV and CDR2 FQNQEV (reference sequence). Unmatched junction bases numbered 2, after V lost 3 bases and J lost 6 bases. This CDR3 has 13 residues. Partial CDR3 DNA: TGTGCCAGCAGTCTTGGGACAGGGGTTGAACAGTAC. The encoded protein is CASSLGTGVEQY. The entire CDR3 is CASSLGTGVEQYF.

On this clone: These gene names are mouse names. The read halts 1 residue ahead of the CDR3 end, with the missing end drawn from the germline J gene. J is TRBJ2-7 and V is TRBV13-2; D is undetermined. Germline V lookup: CDR1 NNHNN, CDR2 SYGAGS (reference sequence). This CDR3 region has 13 residues. V was cut by 4 bases and J by 0 bases, with 8 bases left in between. CDR3 region: CASGPPSSYEQYF. The sequenced part of the CDR3 DNA is TGTGCCAGCGGTCCCCCGAGCTCCTATGAACAGTAC.

This clone was recorded a few times. A much larger clone differs by one base, so this may be a read error. Germline and genes here are mouse. From the germline J gene comes the end of the CDR3, since the read stops 1 residue before it. Other DNA variants within this sample encode the same CDR3. The genes are TRBV26 and TRBJ1-2; the D is unclear. The CDR3 is 13 residues long. V lost 0 bases and J lost 1, with 3 bases in between. Per the germline V gene, CDR1 is KGHPV and CDR2 is FQNQEV (reference sequence). The covered CDR3 bases are TGTGCCAGCAGTCTGTCACAAAACTCCGACTACACC. Protein product: CASSLSQNSDYT. The CDR3 in full is CASSLSQNSDYTF.

A few counts support this clone. Germline and genes: mouse. With the read ending 1 residue before the CDR3 end, the germline J gene is used to fill in that end. This rearrangement joins TRBV14 to TRBJ2-7, with D possibly TRBD1 on 6 matching bases. The CDR3 is made up of 12 amino acids. The V gene lost 4 bases and the J gene lost 3 bases, with 8 bases spanning the gap. Germline V lookup: CDR1 SGHDT, CDR2 FRDEAV. This chain's CDR3 is CASSPQGYEQYF. CDR3 DNA, as far as it was read: TGTGCCAGCAGTCCACAGGGCTATGAACAGTAC.

As regards this clone: Mouse names are used for the genes. The sequenced fragment ends 1 residue before the CDR3 boundary, so the rest is inferred from the germline J gene. The chain links TRBV26 to TRBJ1-1; D remains unclear. Trimming pared 6 bases from V and 0 bases from J, leaving 8 bases between. The CDR3 is made up of 13 amino acids. Germline V CDR1 and CDR2: KGHPV, FQNQEV (reference sequence). The sequenced CDR3 bases are TGTGCCAGCAGCCTACAGTCAAACACAGAAGTCTTC. It is translated as CASSLQSNTEVF. The full CDR3 reads CASSLQSNTEVFF. Full variable domain (remainder filled in from reference TRBV26 and TRBJ1-1): NSKVIQTPRYLVKGQGQKAKMRCIPEKGHPVVFWYQQNKNNEFKFLINFQNQEVLQQIDMTEKRFSAECPSNSPCSLEIQSSEAGDSALYLCASSLQSNTEVFFGKGTRLTVV.

Comments on this clone: Gene names refer to mouse genes. The sequence runs out 1 residue before the end of the CDR3; the remainder is reconstructed from the germline J gene. This rearrangement joins TRBV20 to TRBJ2-5; 9 nucleotides line up with TRBD2. J was trimmed by 2 bases and V by 1 base; bases with no gene match: 1. This CDR3 contains 14 residues. The germline V gene encodes CDR1 GFQATS and CDR2 STVNSAI. CDR3: CGARVWGGQDTQYF. CDR3 DNA (partial): TGTGGTGCTAGGGTCTGGGGGGGCCAAGACACCCAGTAC.

Relative to its sample, this clone is medium-sized (0.01 to 0.1%). Mouse gene names and germline throughout. The observed sequence ends 1 residue before the CDR3 terminus, with the missing tail filled in from the germline J gene. The rearrangement uses TRBV14 and TRBJ2-1, with 12 bases fitting TRBD2. Per the germline V gene, CDR1 is SGHDT and CDR2 is FRDEAV. V dropped 4 bases and J dropped 6; count of bases not matched to a gene: 5. The CDR3 has 15 amino acids. The covered CDR3 bases are TGTGCCAGCAGTCGACTGGGGGGGCGCGCTGCTGAGCAGTTC. This encodes CASSRLGGRAAEQF. The entire CDR3 protein reads CASSRLGGRAAEQFF.

A remark on this clone: The genes and germline here are from mouse. Read coverage stops 1 residue before the CDR3 terminus; the germline J gene supplies the remainder. The chain is built from TRBV24 and TRBJ1-5; D is ambiguous. The CDR3 covers 13 residues. Germline-derived CDR1 and CDR2 are KGHTA and FRNEEI. The germline V and J ends were trimmed by 2 bases and 2 bases, with 4 bases remaining between them. The CDR3 sequence: CASSLGDNQAPLF. The covered CDR3 bases are TGTGCCAGCAGTCTGGGGGACAACCAGGCTCCGCTT.

This clone appeared a few times. The gene names here belong to mouse. The sequence runs out 1 residue before the end of the CDR3; the remainder is reconstructed from the germline J gene. This chain connects TRBV26 to TRBJ1-3; D unclear. In germline, CDR1 is KGHPV, CDR2 FQNQEV (reference sequence). V gave up 1 base and J gave up 0 bases, with 4 bases separating them. The CDR3 totals 14 residues. The CDR3 sequence is CASSLWNSGNTLYF. Partial CDR3 DNA: TGTGCCAGCAGTCTGTGGAATTCTGGAAATACGCTCTAT.

For this clone: Gene and germline names: mouse. The read ends 1 residue early relative to the CDR3; the germline J gene fills the gap. This sequence joins TRBV2 and TRBJ2-4; 8 nucleotides line up with TRBD1. This CDR3 has 14 residues. V shed 0 bases and J 4 bases; nucleotides not matched to a gene: 0. CDR1 is LGHNA and CDR2 is YSYQKL in the germline V gene. CDR3 region: CASSQETGENTLYF. CDR3 bases read: TGTGCCAGCAGCCAAGAGACAGGGGAAAACACCTTGTAC. The variable domain in full, completed from reference TRBV2 and TRBJ2-4, reads DPKIIQKPKYLVAVTGSEKILICEQYLGHNAMYWYRQSAKKPLEFMFSYSYQKLMDNQTASSRFQPQSSKKNHLDLQITALKPDDSATYFCASSQETGENTLYFGAGTRLSVL.

About this clone itself: The germline and genes are mouse ones. CDR3 DNA (partial): TGTGCCAGCAGTCTAGTCACAGAAGTCTTC. Residues: CASSLVTEVF. The whole CDR3 region reads CASSLVTEVFF. The V and J genes are TRBV26 and TRBJ1-1; D unclear. The CDR3 is cut off 1 residue early in the read; its end comes from the germline J gene. V lost 3 bases to trimming and J lost 4 bases, with 3 bases between them. The CDR3 runs to 11 residues. CDR1 and CDR2 (germline): KGHPV, FQNQEV (reference sequence).

This clone was counted between two and nine times. Gene names are the mouse ones. The CDR3 extends 1 residue past the end of the read, so its final part is completed from the germline J gene. This chain connects TRBV26 to TRBJ2-3; TRBD1 matches 8 bases. CDR1 and CDR2 from the germline V gene are KGHPV and FQNQEV (reference sequence). V shed 0 bases, J shed 5 bases, and the junction held 1 base outside the gene matches. CDR3 length: 14 residues. This chain's CDR3 is CASSLSTGGETLYF. The CDR3 DNA, read in part, is TGTGCCAGCAGTCTGTCCACAGGGGGAGAAACGCTGTAT.

This clone was detected once. These gene names are mouse names. With the read ending 1 residue before the CDR3 end, the germline J gene is used to fill in that end. The chain recombines TRBV12-1 with TRBJ2-5, with 13 bases matching TRBD2. The V segment lost 4 bases and the J segment 3 bases; nucleotides outside the gene matches: 6. This CDR3 region has 16 residues. The germline V gene has CDR1 SGHSN and CDR2 HYEKVE. CDR3 bases read: TGTGCCAGCTCCCGGGGACTGGGGGGGAGTCAAGACACCCAGTAC. Protein sequence: CASSRGLGGSQDTQY. The whole CDR3 protein reads CASSRGLGGSQDTQYF.

About this clone itself: These gene names are mouse names. The read comes to an end 1 residue before the CDR3 does, leaving the germline J gene to fill in the end. V is TRBV23 and J is TRBJ2-7; the table assigns TRBD2, which was not confirmed against the DNA. This CDR3 has 15 residues. Germline assignment: CDR1 KGHTA and CDR2 FQNQQP. Partial CDR3 DNA: TGCTCCAGCAGTCAACGCTGGGGGGTCGATTATGAACAGTAC. The encoded protein is CSSSQRWGVDYEQY. The CDR3 in its entirety is CSSSQRWGVDYEQYF.

About this clone: The listed genes are named as in mouse. The read terminates 1 residue before the CDR3 end, so the remaining end is supplied by the germline J gene. The rearrangement uses TRBV13-2 and TRBJ2-5, with D perhaps assigned TRBD1 or TRBD2 (5 bases each). Per germline, CDR1 NNHNN and CDR2 SYGAGS (reference sequence). Trimming shortened V by 3 bases and J by 0 bases, and 8 bases separated the two germline ends. The CDR3 is 14 amino acids. CDR3 bases read: TGTGCCAGCGGTGTCGGGGGTAACCAAGACACCCAGTAC. Its translation: CASGVGGNQDTQY. The whole CDR3 protein is CASGVGGNQDTQYF.